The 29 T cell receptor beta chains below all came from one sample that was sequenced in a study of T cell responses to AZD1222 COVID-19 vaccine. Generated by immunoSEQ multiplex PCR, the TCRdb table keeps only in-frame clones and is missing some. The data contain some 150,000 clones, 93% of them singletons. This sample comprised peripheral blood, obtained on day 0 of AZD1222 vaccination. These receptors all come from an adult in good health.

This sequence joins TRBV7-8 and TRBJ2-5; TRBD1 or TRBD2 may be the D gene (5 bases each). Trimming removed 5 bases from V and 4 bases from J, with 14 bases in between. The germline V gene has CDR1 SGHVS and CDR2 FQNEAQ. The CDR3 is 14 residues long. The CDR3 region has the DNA TGTGCCAGCAGCCCGGGACCCGGAAGAGAGACCCAGTACTTC. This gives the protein CASSPGPGRETQYF.

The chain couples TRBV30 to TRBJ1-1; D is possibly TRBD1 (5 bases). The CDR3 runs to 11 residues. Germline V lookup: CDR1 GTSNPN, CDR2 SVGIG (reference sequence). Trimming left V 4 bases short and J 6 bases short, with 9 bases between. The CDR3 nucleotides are TGTGCCTGGACCGGGACGTCTGAAGCTTTCTTT. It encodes CAWTGTSEAFF.

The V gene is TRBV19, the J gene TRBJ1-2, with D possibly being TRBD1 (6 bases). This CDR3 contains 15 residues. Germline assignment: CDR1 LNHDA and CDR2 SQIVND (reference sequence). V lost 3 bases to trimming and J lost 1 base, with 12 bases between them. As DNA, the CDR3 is TGTGCCAGTAGTATGATGTCAGGGGTTAACTATGGCTACACCTTC. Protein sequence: CASSMMSGVNYGYTF. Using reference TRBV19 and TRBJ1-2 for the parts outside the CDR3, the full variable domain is DGGITQSPKYLFRKEGQNVTLSCEQNLNHDAMYWYRQDPGQGLRLIYYSQIVNDFQKGDIAEGYSVSREKKESFPLTVTSAQKNPTAFYLCASSMMSGVNYGYTFGSGTRLTVV.

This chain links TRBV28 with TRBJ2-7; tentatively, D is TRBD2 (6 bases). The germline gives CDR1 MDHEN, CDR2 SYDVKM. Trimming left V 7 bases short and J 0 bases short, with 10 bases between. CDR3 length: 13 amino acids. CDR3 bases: TGTGCCAGCAAAATGGGGGGCTCCTACGAGCAGTACTTC. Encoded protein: CASKMGGSYEQYF.

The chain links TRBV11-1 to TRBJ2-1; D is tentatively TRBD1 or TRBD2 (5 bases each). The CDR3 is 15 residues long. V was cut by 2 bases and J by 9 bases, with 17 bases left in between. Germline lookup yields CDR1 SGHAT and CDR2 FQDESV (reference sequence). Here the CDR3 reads CASSLTGPGLFEQFF. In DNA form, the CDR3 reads TGTGCCAGCAGCTTAACAGGACCGGGGTTATTTGAGCAGTTCTTC.

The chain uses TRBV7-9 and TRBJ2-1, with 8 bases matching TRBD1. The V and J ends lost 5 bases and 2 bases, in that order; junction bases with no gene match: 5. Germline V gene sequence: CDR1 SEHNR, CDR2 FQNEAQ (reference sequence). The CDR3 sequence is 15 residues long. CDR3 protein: CASSDIRGPYNEQFF. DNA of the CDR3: TGTGCCAGCAGCGATATCAGGGGGCCCTACAATGAGCAGTTCTTC.

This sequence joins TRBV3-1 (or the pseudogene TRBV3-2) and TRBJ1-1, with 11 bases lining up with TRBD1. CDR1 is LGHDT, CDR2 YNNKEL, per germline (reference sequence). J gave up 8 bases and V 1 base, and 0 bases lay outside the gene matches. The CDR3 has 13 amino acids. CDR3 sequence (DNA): TGTGCCAGCAGCCAAGGGACAGGGGGCGAAGCTTTCTTT. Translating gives CASSQGTGGEAFF.

The CDR3 spells CASSLPGQSSGYGYTF. The CDR3, as DNA: TGTGCCAGCAGTTTGCCGGGACAGTCTTCTGGCTATGGCTACACCTTC. The chain links TRBV28 to TRBJ1-2; TRBD1 agrees at 7 bases. This CDR3 region has 16 residues. The ends lost 3 bases at V and 4 bases at J; junction bases unmatched: 11. CDR1 MDHEN and CDR2 SYDVKM come from the germline V gene.

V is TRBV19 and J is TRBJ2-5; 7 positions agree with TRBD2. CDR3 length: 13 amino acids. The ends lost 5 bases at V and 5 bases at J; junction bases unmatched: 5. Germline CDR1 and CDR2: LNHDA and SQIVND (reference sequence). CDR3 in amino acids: CASSGRGGETQYF. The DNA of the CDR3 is TGTGCCAGTAGTGGGCGGGGAGGGGAGACCCAGTACTTC.

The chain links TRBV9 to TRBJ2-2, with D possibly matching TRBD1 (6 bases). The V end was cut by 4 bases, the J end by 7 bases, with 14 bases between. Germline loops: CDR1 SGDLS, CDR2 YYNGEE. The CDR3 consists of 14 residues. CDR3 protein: CASSSRRGGGELFF. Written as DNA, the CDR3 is TGTGCCAGCAGCTCGCGAAGAGGGGGCGGGGAGCTGTTTTTT. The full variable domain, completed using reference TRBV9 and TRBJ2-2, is DSGVTQTPKHLITATGQRVTLRCSPRSGDLSVYWYQQSLDQGLQFLIQYYNGEERAKGNILERFSAQQFPDLHSELNLSSLELGDSALYFCASSSRRGGGELFFGEGSRLTVL.

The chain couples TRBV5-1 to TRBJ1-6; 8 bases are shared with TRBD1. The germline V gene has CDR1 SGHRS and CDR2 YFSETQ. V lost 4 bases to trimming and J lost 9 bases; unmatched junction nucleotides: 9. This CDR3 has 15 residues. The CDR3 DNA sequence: TGCGCCAGCAGCGACCTCCAGGGGGCTTCTTCACCCCTCCACTTT. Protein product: CASSDLQGASSPLHF.

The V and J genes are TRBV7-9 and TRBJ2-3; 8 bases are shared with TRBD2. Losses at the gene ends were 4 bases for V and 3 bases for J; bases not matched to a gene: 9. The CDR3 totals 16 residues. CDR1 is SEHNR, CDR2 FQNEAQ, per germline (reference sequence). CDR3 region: CASSSLSGSMTDTQYF. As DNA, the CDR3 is TGTGCCAGCAGCTCCCTAAGCGGGAGTATGACAGATACGCAGTATTTT. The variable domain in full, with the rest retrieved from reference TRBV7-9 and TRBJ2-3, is DTGVSQNPRHKITKRGQNVTFRCDPISEHNRLYWYRQTLGQGPEFLTYFQNEAQLEKSRLLSDRFSAERPKGSFSTLEIQRTEQGDSAMYLCASSSLSGSMTDTQYFGPGTRLTVL.

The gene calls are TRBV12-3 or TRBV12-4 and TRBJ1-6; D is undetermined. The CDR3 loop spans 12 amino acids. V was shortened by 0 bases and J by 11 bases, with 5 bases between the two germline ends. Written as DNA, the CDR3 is TGTGCCAGCAGTTTAGCGGAAGCACCCCTCCACTTT. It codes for CASSLAEAPLHF.

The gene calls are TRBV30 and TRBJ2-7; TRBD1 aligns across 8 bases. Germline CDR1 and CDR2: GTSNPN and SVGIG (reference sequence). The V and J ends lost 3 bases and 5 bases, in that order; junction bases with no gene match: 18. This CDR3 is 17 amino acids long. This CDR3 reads CAWRLQYRTGRRHEQYF. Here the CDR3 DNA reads TGTGCCTGGAGGCTTCAATACCGGACAGGGCGTAGGCACGAGCAGTACTTC.

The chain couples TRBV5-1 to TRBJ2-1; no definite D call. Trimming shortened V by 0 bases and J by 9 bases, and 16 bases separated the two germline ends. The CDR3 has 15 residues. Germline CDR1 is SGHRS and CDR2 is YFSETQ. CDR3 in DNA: TGCGCCAGCAGCTTGGGGCGCACGGTTACTCGTGAGCAGTTCTTC. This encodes CASSLGRTVTREQFF.

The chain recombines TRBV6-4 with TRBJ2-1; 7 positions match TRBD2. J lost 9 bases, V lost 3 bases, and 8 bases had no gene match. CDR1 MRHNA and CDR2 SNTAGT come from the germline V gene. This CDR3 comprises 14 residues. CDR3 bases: TGTGCCAGCAGTGAGAGCCAGGTAGCGGGTGAGCAGTTCTTC. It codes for CASSESQVAGEQFF.

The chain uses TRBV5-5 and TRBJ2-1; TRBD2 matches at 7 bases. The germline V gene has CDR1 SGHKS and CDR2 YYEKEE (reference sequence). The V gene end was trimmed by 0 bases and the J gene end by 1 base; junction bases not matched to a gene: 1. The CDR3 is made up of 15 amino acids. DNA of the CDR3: TGTGCCAGCAGCTTGGCTAGCGGATCCTACAATGAGCAGTTCTTC. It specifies CASSLASGSYNEQFF. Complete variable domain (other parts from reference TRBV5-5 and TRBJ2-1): DAGVTQSPTHLIKTRGQQVTLRCSPISGHKSVSWYQQVLGQGPQFIFQYYEKEERGRGNFPDRFSARQFPNYSSELNVNALLLGDSALYLCASSLASGSYNEQFFGPGTRLTVL.

The CDR3 region is CASRTSGKDTGELFF. The CDR3 bases are TGTGCCAGCAGGACTAGCGGGAAAGACACCGGGGAGCTGTTTTTT. The chain links TRBV7-9 to TRBJ2-2, with 11 bases lining up with TRBD2. Unmatched junction bases numbered 3, after V lost 6 bases and J lost 3 bases. Germline CDR1 is SEHNR and CDR2 is FQNEAQ (reference sequence). The CDR3 totals 15 residues. The full variable domain, in which reference TRBV7-9 and TRBJ2-2 provide the parts outside the CDR3, is DTGVSQNPRHKITKRGQNVTFRCDPISEHNRLYWYRQTLGQGPEFLTYFQNEAQLEKSRLLSDRFSAERPKGSFSTLEIQRTEQGDSAMYLCASRTSGKDTGELFFGEGSRLTVL.

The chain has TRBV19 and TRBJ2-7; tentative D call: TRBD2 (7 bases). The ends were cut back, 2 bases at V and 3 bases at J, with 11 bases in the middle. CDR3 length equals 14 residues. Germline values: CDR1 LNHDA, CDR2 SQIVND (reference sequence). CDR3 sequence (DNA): TGTGCCAGTAGTATACAGGGGACTATCTACGAGCAGTACTTC. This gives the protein CASSIQGTIYEQYF.

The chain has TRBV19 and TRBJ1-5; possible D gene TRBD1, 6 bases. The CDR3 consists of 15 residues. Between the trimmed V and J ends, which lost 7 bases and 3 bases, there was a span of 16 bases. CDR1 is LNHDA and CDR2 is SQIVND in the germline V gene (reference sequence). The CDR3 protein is CASTPDRSYNQPQHF. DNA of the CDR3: TGTGCCAGTACCCCTGACAGGAGCTACAATCAGCCCCAGCATTTT. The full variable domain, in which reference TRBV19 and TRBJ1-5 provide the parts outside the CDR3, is DGGITQSPKYLFRKEGQNVTLSCEQNLNHDAMYWYRQDPGQGLRLIYYSQIVNDFQKGDIAEGYSVSREKKESFPLTVTSAQKNPTAFYLCASTPDRSYNQPQHFGDGTRLSIL.

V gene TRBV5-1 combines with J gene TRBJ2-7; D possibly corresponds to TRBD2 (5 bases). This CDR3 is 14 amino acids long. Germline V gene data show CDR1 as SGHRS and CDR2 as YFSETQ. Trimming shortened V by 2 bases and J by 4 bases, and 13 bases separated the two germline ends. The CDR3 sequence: CASSLGSAAYEQYF. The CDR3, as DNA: TGCGCCAGCAGCTTAGGCTCAGCGGCTTACGAGCAGTACTTC. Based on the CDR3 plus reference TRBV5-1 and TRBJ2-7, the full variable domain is KAGVTQTPRYLIKTRGQQVTLSCSPISGHRSVSWYQQTPGQGLQFLFEYFSETQRNKGNFPGRFSGRQFSNSRSEMNVSTLELGDSALYLCASSLGSAAYEQYFGPGTRLTVT.

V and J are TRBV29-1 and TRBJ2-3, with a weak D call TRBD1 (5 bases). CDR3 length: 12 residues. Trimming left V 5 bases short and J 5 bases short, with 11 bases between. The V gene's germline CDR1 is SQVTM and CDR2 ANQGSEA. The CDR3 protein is CSVSGFQDTQYF. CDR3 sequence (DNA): TGCAGCGTTTCAGGGTTCCAAGATACGCAGTATTTT.

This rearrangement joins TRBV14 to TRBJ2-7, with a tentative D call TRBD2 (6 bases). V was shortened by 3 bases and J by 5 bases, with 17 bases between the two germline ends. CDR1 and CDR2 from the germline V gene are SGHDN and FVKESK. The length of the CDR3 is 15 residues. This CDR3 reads CASSHGSGLFDEQYF. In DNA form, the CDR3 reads TGTGCCAGCAGCCATGGGTCGGGACTTTTTGACGAGCAGTACTTC. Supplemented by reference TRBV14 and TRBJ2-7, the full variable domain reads EAGVTQFPSHSVIEKGQTVTLRCDPISGHDNLYWYRRVMGKEIKFLLHFVKESKQDESGMPNNRFLAERTGGTYSTLKVQPAELEDSGVYFCASSHGSGLFDEQYFGPGTRLTVT.

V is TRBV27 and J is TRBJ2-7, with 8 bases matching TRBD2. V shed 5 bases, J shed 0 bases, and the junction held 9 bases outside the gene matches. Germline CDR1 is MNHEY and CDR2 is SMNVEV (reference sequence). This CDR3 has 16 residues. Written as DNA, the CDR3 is TGTGCCAGCAGTGAGGCCGGGACTAGGAGCTCCTACGAGCAGTACTTC. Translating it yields CASSEAGTRSSYEQYF.

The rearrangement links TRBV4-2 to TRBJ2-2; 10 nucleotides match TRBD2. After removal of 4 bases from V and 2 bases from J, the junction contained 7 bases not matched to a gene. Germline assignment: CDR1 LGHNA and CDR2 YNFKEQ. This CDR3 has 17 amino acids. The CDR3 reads CASSRQLAGRNTGELFF. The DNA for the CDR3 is TGTGCCAGCAGCCGACAACTAGCGGGAAGAAACACCGGGGAGCTGTTTTTT.

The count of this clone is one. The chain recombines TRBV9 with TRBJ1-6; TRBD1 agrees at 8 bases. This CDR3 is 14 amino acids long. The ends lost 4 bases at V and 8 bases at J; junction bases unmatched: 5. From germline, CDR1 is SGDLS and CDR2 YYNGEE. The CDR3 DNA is TGTGCCAGCAGCTCTCAGGGGGCTTATTCACCCCTCCACTTT. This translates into CASSSQGAYSPLHF.

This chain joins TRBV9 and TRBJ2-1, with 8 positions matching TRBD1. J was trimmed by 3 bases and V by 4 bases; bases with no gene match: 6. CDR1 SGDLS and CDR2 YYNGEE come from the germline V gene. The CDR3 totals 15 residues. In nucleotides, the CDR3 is TGTGCCAGCAGCCCCCCGGGACAGGTCTACAATGAGCAGTTCTTC. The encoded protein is CASSPPGQVYNEQFF.

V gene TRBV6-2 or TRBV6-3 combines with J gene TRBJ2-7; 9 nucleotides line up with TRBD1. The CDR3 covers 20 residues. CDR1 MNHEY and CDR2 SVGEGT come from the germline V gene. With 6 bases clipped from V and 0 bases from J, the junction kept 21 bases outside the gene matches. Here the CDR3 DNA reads TGTGCCAGCAGCCATCAGCCCCCGACTCTACAGGGGGCCGTCTCCTACGAGCAGTACTTC. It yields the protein CASSHQPPTLQGAVSYEQYF.

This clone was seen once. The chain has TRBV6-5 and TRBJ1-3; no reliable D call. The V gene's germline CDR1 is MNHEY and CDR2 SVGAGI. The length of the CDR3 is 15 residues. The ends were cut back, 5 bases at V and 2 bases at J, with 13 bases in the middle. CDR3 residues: CASSPRASPGNTIYF. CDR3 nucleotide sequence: TGTGCCAGCAGTCCGAGAGCCTCGCCTGGAAACACCATATATTTT.